One and the same sample provided the 21 T cell receptor beta chains below, sequenced in a study of beta chain features in type 1 diabetes. The investigators reverse transcribed all of the isolated RNA, so they sequenced expressed TCRB transcripts. Here immunoSEQ multiplex PCR was the method, and the copy in TCRdb shows in-frame clones only, minus some. Among roughly 230,000 clones, over 8.5% were seen once, and the ten largest hold around 0.037%. The sequenced sample was naive CD4+ T cells from blood. These receptors were obtained from a woman in her late teens or twenties in good health.

This clone was observed a few times. The genes are TRBV7-9 and TRBJ2-1; the D gene is possibly TRBD1 (6 bases). Germline CDR1 SEHNR, CDR2 FQNEAQ (reference sequence). Deletions cut 5 bases from V and 8 bases from J, with 22 bases between. The CDR3 has 16 residues. As DNA, the CDR3 is TGTGCCAGCAGCCCTAGAGGGGGATATGATAACCATGAGCAGTTCTTC. It yields the protein CASSPRGGYDNHEQFF.

The V gene is TRBV19, the J gene TRBJ2-1, with 9 bases identical to TRBD1. Germline V CDR1 and CDR2: LNHDA, SQIVND (reference sequence). After removal of 2 bases from V and 5 bases from J, the junction contained 10 bases not matched to a gene. This CDR3 contains 17 residues. The CDR3 DNA reads as TGTGCCAGTAGTATATCCGGGACAGGGCGTATCAACAATGAGCAGTTCTTC. Protein product: CASSISGTGRINNEQFF.

The sample holds a few counts of this clone. This chain connects TRBV18 to TRBJ1-1, with D unclear. The CDR3 contains 13 residues. Germline lookup yields CDR1 KGHSH and CDR2 LQKENI. Trimming removed 6 bases from V and 1 base from J, with 9 bases in between. Here the CDR3 DNA reads TGTGCCAGCTCCCCTAAAGCGAACACTGAAGCTTTCTTT. Translated: CASSPKANTEAFF.

This clone was observed a handful of times. The chain links TRBV5-4 to TRBJ1-3; D not resolved. The ends were cut back, 3 bases at V and 7 bases at J, with 17 bases in the middle. The CDR3 has 15 amino acids. From germline, CDR1 is SGHNT and CDR2 YYREEE (reference sequence). The CDR3 sequence is CASSSTTPPGNTIYF. Written as DNA, the CDR3 is TGTGCCAGCAGCTCGACCACACCCCCCGGGAACACCATATATTTT. The entire variable domain, with the rest obtained from reference TRBV5-4 and TRBJ1-3, is as follows: ETGVTQSPTHLIKTRGQQVTLRCSSQSGHNTVSWYQQALGQGPQFIFQYYREEENGRGNFPPRFSGLQFPNYSSELNVNALELDDSALYLCASSSTTPPGNTIYFGEGSWLTVV.

The table lists this clone with a few counts. The same CDR3 arises from other DNA sequences in this sample as well. The chain employs TRBV7-9 and TRBJ1-1; tentatively, D is TRBD1 (5 bases). Germline CDR1 is SEHNR and CDR2 is FQNEAQ (reference sequence). Between the trimmed V and J ends, which lost 2 bases and 5 bases, there was a span of 12 bases. CDR3 length: 14 residues. CDR3 loop: CASSLLGGGTEAFF. The CDR3 region has the DNA TGTGCCAGCAGCTTATTAGGCGGGGGGACTGAAGCTTTCTTT.

This clone turned up a few times. The CDR3 nucleotides read TGTGCCAGTAGACTGAGAGGCACTAGCGGGATACCAGATACGCAGTATTTT. Translating it yields CASRLRGTSGIPDTQYF. V is TRBV19 and J is TRBJ2-3; 10 bases agree with TRBD2. The CDR3 extends over 17 amino acids. V shed 6 bases, J shed 4 bases, and the junction held 13 bases outside the gene matches. Germline V lookup: CDR1 LNHDA, CDR2 SQIVND (reference sequence).

This clone was picked up a small number of times. The chain carries TRBV7-2 and TRBJ2-2, with unresolved D. CDR3 length: 14 residues. With 11 bases removed from V and 5 bases from J, the gap between germline ends came to 18 bases. Germline V gives CDR1 SGHTA, CDR2 FQGNSA. CDR3 coding DNA: TGTGCCGTCCTAGGTCTCCCCGGGACCGGGGAGCTGTTTTTT. Its protein is CAVLGLPGTGELFF.

This clone was seen a handful of times. The V gene is TRBV5-5, the J gene TRBJ1-1; tentatively, D is TRBD1 (5 bases). This CDR3 has 13 residues. V lost 1 base to trimming and J lost 4 bases, with 8 bases between them. The germline V gene has CDR1 SGHKS and CDR2 YYEKEE (reference sequence). The CDR3 loop reads CASSLQGSTEAFF. CDR3 coding DNA: TGTGCCAGCAGCTTGCAGGGAAGCACTGAAGCTTTCTTT.

This clone was observed a few times. The J gene is TRBJ2-1, the V gene TRBV9; no reliable D call. CDR3 length equals 12 residues. Per the germline V gene, CDR1 is SGDLS and CDR2 is YYNGEE. The V and J ends lost 0 bases and 10 bases respectively, with 8 bases between them. The CDR3 is CASSVGLYEQFF. In DNA form, the CDR3 reads TGTGCCAGCAGCGTAGGTCTCTACGAGCAGTTCTTC.

The chain has TRBV2 and TRBJ2-3; 10 bases are a match to TRBD2. There are 14 residues in the CDR3. Trimming removed 4 bases from V and 6 bases from J; junction bases left unmatched: 4. CDR1 and CDR2 from the germline V gene are SNHLY and FYNNEI. Here the CDR3 reads CASSVSGRVDTQYF. Written as DNA, the CDR3 is TGTGCCAGCAGTGTAAGCGGGAGGGTTGATACGCAGTATTTT.

The chain links TRBV5-1 to TRBJ2-7; 9 bases match TRBD1. There are 16 residues in the CDR3. Trimming took 5 bases from V and 3 from J; bases not matched to a gene: 12. Germline assignment: CDR1 SGHRS and CDR2 YFSETQ. The CDR3 DNA reads TGCGCCAGCAGACCCGGGACAGGGCCACGGAACTACGAGCAGTACTTC. Protein sequence: CASRPGTGPRNYEQYF.

The table lists this clone with a few counts. CDR3 nucleotide sequence: TGTGCCAGCAGCCCCACCCAGGGCTATCAGCCCCAGCATTTT. This gives the protein CASSPTQGYQPQHF. The chain uses TRBV16 and TRBJ1-5; a possible D gene is TRBD1 (5 bases). The CDR3 is 14 amino acids. V was cut by 4 bases and J by 5 bases, with 12 bases left in between. Germline loops: CDR1 KGHSY, CDR2 FQNENV.

This clone was recorded a few times. This chain joins TRBV6-5 and TRBJ1-1; D unresolved. The CDR3 contains 13 residues. Trimming removed 4 bases at V and 5 bases at J, with 11 bases between. Germline V gives CDR1 MNHEY, CDR2 SVGAGI. In nucleotides, the CDR3 is TGTGCCAGCAGTTTTAGTGTATCAACTGAAGCTTTCTTT. Translating gives CASSFSVSTEAFF.

This chain's CDR3 is CAISVGGNEQFF. In DNA, the CDR3 is TGTGCCATCAGTGTCGGGGGTAATGAGCAGTTCTTC. V and J are TRBV10-3 and TRBJ2-1; possible D gene TRBD2, 6 bases. Germline CDR1 and CDR2: ENHRY and SYGVKD. This CDR3 has 12 residues. V shed 4 bases and J shed 7 bases, with 8 bases lying between them.

The chain couples TRBV30 to TRBJ2-7, with D unresolved. The CDR3 has 13 amino acids. Deletions cut 1 base from V and 3 bases from J, with 10 bases between. Germline V gene lookup returns CDR1 GTSNPN and CDR2 SVGIG (reference sequence). This CDR3 is CAWSGISGYEQYF. Here the CDR3 DNA reads TGTGCCTGGAGTGGGATTTCGGGCTACGAGCAGTACTTC.

The J gene is TRBJ1-6, the V gene TRBV7-2; D remains unclear. Trimming cost V 5 bases and J 8 bases, with 10 bases left between them. This CDR3 has 13 residues. Germline loops: CDR1 SGHTA, CDR2 FQGNSA. CDR3 nucleotide sequence: TGTGCCAGCAGCCCGAGGACTGATTCACCCCTCCACTTT. The encoded protein is CASSPRTDSPLHF.

This clone was counted between two and nine times. The CDR3: CAISESPAGGYEQYF. The CDR3 DNA sequence: TGTGCCATCAGTGAGTCCCCGGCGGGGGGCTACGAGCAGTACTTC. The chain joins TRBV10-3 to TRBJ2-7, with 8 bases identical to TRBD2. The CDR3 sequence is 15 residues long. J lost 3 bases, V lost 0 bases, and 4 bases had no gene match. Germline lookup yields CDR1 ENHRY and CDR2 SYGVKD.

The V gene is TRBV7-9, the J gene TRBJ2-2, with D possibly being TRBD1 (5 bases). The CDR3 runs to 13 residues. V lost 5 bases, J lost 4 bases, and 8 bases lay in between. The germline CDR1 and CDR2 sequences are SEHNR and FQNEAQ (reference sequence). CDR3 coding DNA: TGTGCCAGCAGCGCGCAGGGCACCGGGGAGCTGTTTTTT. Amino acid sequence: CASSAQGTGELFF.

This clone was seen more than once but under ten times. The chain has TRBV2 and TRBJ1-2, with D maybe TRBD1 (6 bases). Trimming left V 6 bases short and J 4 bases short, with 9 bases between. The CDR3 has 12 residues. Germline assignment: CDR1 SNHLY and CDR2 FYNNEI. The CDR3 spells CASRSTGYGYTF. In DNA, the CDR3 is TGTGCCAGCAGGTCGACAGGCTATGGCTACACCTTC.

V is TRBV30 and J is TRBJ2-7; D unclear. This CDR3 has 14 residues. V dropped 0 bases and J dropped 0 bases, with 9 bases sitting between them. Germline CDR1 reads GTSNPN; CDR2 reads SVGIG (reference sequence). CDR3 amino acids: CAWSVPDFSYEQYF. The CDR3 DNA sequence: TGTGCCTGGAGTGTACCAGACTTCTCCTACGAGCAGTACTTC.

The chain recombines TRBV2 with TRBJ2-5; 15 nucleotides line up with TRBD2. The length of the CDR3 is 17 residues. The germline V gene encodes CDR1 SNHLY and CDR2 FYNNEI. V dropped 7 bases and J dropped 0; count of bases not matched to a gene: 6. CDR3 nucleotides: TGTGCCAGCACCCCGGGACTAGCGGGGGGCAACCAAGAGACCCAGTACTTC. Encoded protein: CASTPGLAGGNQETQYF.